This T cell receptor beta chain was recovered during a study of monozygotic twins with inflammatory bowel disease. Broader study findings: In patient repertoires, differing immunosuppressive treatments may have added some variability. The authors found no support for a single strong IBD-associated signal or clonotype. IBD patients displayed reduced TCRbeta diversity (inverse Simpson) when set against healthy co-twins.

Germline lookup yields CDR1 DFQATT and CDR2 SNEGSKA (reference sequence). This CDR3 is built from 16 residues. Eight cDNA synthesis reactions were run for every sample. TCRdb reworked the 5' RACE reads into one entry per CDR3 protein, no DNA. The sample includes some 83,000 distinct CDR3 sequences. On this clonotype itself: The target antigen is unknown.

This rearrangement joins TRBV20-1 to TRBJ1-1; TCRdb names TRBD1, which stays unverified in the absence of DNA. This clonotype originated in a human donor with ulcerative colitis or Crohn's disease, or a healthy co-twin of an affected twin (not recorded which). Sequencing was done on a sample of blood. The CDR3 protein is CSARGPRTDLNTEAFF.